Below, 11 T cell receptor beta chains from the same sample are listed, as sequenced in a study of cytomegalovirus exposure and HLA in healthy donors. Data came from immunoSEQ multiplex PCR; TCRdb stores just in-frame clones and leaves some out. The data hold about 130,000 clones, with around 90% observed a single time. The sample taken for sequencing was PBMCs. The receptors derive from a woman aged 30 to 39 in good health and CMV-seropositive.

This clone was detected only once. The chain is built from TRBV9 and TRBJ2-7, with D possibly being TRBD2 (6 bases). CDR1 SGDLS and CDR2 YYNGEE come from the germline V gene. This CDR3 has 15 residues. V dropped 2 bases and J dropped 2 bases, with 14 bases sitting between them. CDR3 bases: TGTGCCAGCAGCGTGGGACCGGCGGGAACCTACGAGCAGTACTTC. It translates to CASSVGPAGTYEQYF.

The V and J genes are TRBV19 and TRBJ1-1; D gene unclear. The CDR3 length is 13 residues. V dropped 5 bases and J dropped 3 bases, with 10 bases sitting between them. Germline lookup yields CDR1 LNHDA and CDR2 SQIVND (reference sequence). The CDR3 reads CASSLLRDTEAFF. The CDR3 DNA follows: TGTGCCAGTAGTCTCCTCCGAGACACTGAAGCTTTCTTT.

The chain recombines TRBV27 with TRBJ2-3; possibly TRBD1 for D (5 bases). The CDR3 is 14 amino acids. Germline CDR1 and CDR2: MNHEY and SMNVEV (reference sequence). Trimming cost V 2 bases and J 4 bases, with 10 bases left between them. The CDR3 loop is CASSLGRVADTQYF. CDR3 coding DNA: TGTGCCAGCAGTTTAGGCAGGGTGGCAGATACGCAGTATTTT.

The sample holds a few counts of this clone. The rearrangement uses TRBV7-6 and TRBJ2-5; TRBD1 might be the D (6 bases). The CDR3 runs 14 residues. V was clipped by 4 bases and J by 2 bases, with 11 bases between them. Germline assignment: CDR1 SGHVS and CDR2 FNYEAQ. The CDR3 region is CASSSYRAQETQYF. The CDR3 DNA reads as TGTGCCAGCAGCTCGTACAGGGCACAAGAGACCCAGTACTTC.

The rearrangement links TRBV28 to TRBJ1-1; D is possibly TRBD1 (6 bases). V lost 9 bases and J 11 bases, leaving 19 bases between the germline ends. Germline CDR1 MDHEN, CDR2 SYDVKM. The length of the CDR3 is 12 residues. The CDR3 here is CASREQGTWAFF. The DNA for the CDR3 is TGTGCCAGTAGAGAACAGGGAACTTGGGCTTTCTTT. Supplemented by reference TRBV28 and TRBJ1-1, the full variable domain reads DVKVTQSSRYLVKRTGEKVFLECVQDMDHENMFWYRQDPGLGLRLIYFSYDVKMKEKGDIPEGYSVSREKKERFSLILESASTNQTSMYLCASREQGTWAFFGQGTRLTVV.

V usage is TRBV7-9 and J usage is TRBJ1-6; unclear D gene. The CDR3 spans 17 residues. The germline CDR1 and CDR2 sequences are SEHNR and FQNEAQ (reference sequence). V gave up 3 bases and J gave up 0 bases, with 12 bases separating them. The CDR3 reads CASSFEGVSSYNSPLHF. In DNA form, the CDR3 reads TGTGCCAGCAGCTTCGAGGGAGTCAGCTCCTATAATTCACCCCTCCACTTT.

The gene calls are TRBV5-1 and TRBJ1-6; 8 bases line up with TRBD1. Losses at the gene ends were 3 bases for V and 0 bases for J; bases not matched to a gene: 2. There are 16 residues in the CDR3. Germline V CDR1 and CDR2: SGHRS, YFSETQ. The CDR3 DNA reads TGCGCCAGCAGCTCCACAGGGGGCTCCTATAATTCACCCCTCCACTTT. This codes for CASSSTGGSYNSPLHF.

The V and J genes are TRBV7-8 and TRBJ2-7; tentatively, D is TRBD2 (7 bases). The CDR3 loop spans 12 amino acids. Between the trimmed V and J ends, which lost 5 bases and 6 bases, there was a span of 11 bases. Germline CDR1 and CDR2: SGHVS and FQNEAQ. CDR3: CASSSGTSEQYF. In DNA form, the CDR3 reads TGTGCCAGCAGCAGCGGGACATCCGAGCAGTACTTC.

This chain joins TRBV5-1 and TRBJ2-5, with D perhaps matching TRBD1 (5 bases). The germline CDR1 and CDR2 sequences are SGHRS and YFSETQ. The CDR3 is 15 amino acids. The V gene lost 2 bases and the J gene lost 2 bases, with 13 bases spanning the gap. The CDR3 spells CASSFQGMGQETQYF. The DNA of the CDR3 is TGCGCCAGCAGCTTTCAGGGTATGGGGCAAGAGACCCAGTACTTC.

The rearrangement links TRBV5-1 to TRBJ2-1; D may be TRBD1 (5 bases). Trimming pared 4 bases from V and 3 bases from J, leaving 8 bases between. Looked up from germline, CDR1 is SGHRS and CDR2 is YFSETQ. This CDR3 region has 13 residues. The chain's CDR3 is CASSVDSYNEQFF. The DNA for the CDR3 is TGCGCCAGCAGCGTTGACAGCTACAATGAGCAGTTCTTC.

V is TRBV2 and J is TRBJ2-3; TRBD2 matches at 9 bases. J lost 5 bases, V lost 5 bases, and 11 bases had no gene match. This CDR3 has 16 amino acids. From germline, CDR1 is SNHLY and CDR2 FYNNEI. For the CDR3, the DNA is TGTGCCAGCAGTCAGCCAGGCGGGAGGGTCGGAGATACGCAGTATTTT. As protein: CASSQPGGRVGDTQYF.